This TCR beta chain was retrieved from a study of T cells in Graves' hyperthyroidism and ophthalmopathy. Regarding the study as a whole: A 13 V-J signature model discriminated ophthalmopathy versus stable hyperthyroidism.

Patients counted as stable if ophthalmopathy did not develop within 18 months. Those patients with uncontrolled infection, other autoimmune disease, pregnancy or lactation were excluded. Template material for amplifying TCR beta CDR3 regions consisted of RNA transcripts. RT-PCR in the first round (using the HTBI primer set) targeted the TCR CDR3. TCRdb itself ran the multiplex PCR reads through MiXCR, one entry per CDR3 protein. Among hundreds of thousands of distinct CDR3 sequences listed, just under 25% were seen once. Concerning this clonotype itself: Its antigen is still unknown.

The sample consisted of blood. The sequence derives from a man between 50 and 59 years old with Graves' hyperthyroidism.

DNA of the CDR3: TGCGCCAGCCGACGGTATGCGAACACCGGGGAGCTGTTTTTT. Translating it yields CASRRYANTGELFF. This chain links TRBV5-1 with TRBJ2-2; no firm D call. The germline V and J ends were trimmed by 7 bases and 0 bases, with 10 bases remaining between them. The CDR3 has 14 residues. Per germline, CDR1 SGHRS and CDR2 YFSETQ.